This T cell receptor (beta chain) was sequenced for a study of T-cell memory formation after mild COVID-19. Findings and limits, study-wide: Clones from the second wave (peaking day 37) had unconfirmed SARS-CoV-2 specificity.

Details on this clonotype: The antigen remains unidentified.

V was clipped by 6 bases and J by 4 bases, with 15 bases between them. CDR3 length equals 14 residues. MiXCR, run by TCRdb on the 5' RACE reads, gives a single entry per CDR3 protein. The data hold over 350,000 distinct CDR3 sequences, with 16% observed a single time. The V and J genes are TRBV12-3 or TRBV12-4 and TRBJ2-5; weak D call: TRBD1 (6 bases). The sample comprised PBMCs or a T cell subset sorted from them (not recorded which). The receptor comes from a young man who had mild COVID-19 (a few samples of this study predate the infection). Cell type and time point are not known. This chain's CDR3 is CASRSPGQRETQYF. For the CDR3, the DNA is TGTGCCAGCAGATCCCCTGGACAGCGAGAGACCCAGTACTTC.